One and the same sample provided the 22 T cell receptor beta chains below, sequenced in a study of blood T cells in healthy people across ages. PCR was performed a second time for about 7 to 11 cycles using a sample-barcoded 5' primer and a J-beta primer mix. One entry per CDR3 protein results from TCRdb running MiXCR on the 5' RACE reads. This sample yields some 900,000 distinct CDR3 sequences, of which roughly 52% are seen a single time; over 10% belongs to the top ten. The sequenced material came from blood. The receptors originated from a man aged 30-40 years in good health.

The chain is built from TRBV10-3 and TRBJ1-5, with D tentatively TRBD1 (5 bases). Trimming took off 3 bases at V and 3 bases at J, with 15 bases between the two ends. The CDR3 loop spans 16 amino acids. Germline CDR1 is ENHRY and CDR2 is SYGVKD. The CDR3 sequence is CAISDEGRANNQPQHF. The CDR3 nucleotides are TGTGCCATCAGTGACGAGGGGAGGGCTAACAATCAGCCCCAGCATTTT.

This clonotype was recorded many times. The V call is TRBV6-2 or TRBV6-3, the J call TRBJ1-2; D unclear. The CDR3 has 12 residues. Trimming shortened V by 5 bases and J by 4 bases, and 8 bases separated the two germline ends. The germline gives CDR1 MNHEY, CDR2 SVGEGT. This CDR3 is CASSQRGYGYTF. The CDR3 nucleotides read TGTGCCAGCAGTCAGAGAGGCTATGGCTACACCTTC.

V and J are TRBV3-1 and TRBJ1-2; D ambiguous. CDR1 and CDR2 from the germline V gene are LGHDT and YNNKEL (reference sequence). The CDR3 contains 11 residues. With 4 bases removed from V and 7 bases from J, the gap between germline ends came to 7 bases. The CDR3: CASSRGPGYTF. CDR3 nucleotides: TGTGCCAGCAGCCGAGGCCCTGGCTACACCTTC. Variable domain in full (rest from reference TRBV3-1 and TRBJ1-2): DTAVSQTPKYLVTQMGNDKSIKCEQNLGHDTMYWYKQDSKKFLKIMFSYNNKELIINETVPNRFSPKSPDKAHLNLHINSLELGDSAVYFCASSRGPGYTFGSGTRLTVV.

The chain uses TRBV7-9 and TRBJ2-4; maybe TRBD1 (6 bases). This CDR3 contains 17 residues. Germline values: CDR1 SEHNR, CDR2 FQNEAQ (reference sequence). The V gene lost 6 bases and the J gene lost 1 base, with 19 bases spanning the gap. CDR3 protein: CASRDLNRDAAKNIQYF. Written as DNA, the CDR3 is TGTGCCAGCAGGGACTTAAACAGGGACGCGGCCAAAAACATTCAGTACTTC.

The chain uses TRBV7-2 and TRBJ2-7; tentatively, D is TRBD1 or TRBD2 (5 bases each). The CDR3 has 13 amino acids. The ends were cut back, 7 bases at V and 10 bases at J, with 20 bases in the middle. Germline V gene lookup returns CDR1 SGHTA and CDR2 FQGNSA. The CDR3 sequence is CASMEAGREIQYF. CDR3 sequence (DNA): TGTGCCAGCATGGAGGCCGGCAGGGAGATCCAGTACTTC.

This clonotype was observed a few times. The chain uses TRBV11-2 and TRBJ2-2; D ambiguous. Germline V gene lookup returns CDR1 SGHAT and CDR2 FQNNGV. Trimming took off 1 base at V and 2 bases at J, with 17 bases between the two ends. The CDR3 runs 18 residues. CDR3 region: CASSLARSRWINTGELFF. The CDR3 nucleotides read TGTGCCAGCAGCTTAGCGCGGTCCCGCTGGATAAACACCGGGGAGCTGTTTTTT. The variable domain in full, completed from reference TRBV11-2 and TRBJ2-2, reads EAGVAQSPRYKIIEKRQSVAFWCNPISGHATLYWYQQILGQGPKLLIQFQNNGVVDDSQLPKDRFSAERLKGVDSTLKIQPAKLEDSAVYLCASSLARSRWINTGELFFGEGSRLTVL.

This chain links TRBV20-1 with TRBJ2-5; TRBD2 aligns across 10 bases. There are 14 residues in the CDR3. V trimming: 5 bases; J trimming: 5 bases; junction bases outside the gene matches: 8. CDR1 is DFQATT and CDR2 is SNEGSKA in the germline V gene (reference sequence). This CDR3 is CSAGLAARGETQYF. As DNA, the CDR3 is TGCAGTGCTGGACTAGCGGCGAGGGGGGAGACCCAGTACTTC.

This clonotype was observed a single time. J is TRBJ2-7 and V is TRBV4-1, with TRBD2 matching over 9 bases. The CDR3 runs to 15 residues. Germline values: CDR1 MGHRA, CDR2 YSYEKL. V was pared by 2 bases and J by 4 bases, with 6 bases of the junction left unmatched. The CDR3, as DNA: TGCGCCAGCAGCCAAATTAGCGGGGGAGGGTACGAGCAGTACTTC. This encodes CASSQISGGGYEQYF.

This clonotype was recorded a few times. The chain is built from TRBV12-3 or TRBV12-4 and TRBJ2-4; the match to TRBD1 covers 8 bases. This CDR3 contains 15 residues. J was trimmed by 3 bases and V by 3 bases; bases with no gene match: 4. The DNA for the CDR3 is TGTGCCAGCAGTTTGGCGGGACAGGTCAAAAACATTCAGTACTTC. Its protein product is CASSLAGQVKNIQYF.

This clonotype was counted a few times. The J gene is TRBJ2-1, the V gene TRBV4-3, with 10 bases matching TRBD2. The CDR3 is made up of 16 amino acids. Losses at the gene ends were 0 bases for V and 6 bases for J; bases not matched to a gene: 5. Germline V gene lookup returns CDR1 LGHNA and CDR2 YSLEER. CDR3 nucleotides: TGCGCCAGCAGCCAAGATGTGGGACTAGCGACCAATGAGCAGTTCTTC. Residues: CASSQDVGLATNEQFF.

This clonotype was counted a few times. This CDR3 is CASSFGDSPLHF. In DNA form, the CDR3 reads TGTGCCAGCAGCTTCGGGGATTCACCCCTCCACTTT. This chain joins TRBV7-9 and TRBJ1-6; no definite D call. Trimming removed 3 bases at V and 8 bases at J, with 5 bases between. The germline V gene has CDR1 SEHNR and CDR2 FQNEAQ (reference sequence). CDR3 length equals 12 residues.

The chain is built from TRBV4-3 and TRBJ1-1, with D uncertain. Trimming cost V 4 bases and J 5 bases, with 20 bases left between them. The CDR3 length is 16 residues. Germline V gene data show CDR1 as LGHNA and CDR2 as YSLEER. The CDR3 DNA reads TGCGCCAGCAGCCCTAAATTTCTCGGAGGTCCGACTGAAGCTTTCTTT. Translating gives CASSPKFLGGPTEAFF.

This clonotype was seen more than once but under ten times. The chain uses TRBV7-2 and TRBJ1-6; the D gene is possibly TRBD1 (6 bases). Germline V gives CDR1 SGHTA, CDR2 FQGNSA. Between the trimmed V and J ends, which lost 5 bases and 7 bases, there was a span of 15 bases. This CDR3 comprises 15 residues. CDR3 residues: CASSAGQYGNSPLHF. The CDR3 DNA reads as TGTGCCAGCAGCGCAGGACAGTATGGAAATTCACCCCTCCACTTT.

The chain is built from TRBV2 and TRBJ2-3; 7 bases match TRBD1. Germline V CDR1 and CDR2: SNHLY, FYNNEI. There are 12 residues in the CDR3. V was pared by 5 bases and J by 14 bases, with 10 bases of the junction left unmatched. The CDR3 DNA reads TGTGCCAGCAGTTACACAGGGGCCCGGGGGTATTTT. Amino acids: CASSYTGARGYF.

The CDR3, as DNA: TGCAGTGCTGCCGGGGGGACAGCGGCTATGGGTGAAGCTTTCTTT. Protein: CSAAGGTAAMGEAFF. This sequence joins TRBV20-1 and TRBJ1-1; 7 bases match TRBD1. The V segment lost 5 bases and the J segment 7 bases; nucleotides outside the gene matches: 16. Germline V lookup: CDR1 DFQATT, CDR2 SNEGSKA (reference sequence). This CDR3 has 15 residues.

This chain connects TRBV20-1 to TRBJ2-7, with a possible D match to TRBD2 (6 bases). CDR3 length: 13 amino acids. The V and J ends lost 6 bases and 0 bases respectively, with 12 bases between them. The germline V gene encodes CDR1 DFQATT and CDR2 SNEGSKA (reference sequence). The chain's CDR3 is CSARGTLSYEQYF. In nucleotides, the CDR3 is TGCAGTGCCCGGGGGACCCTCTCCTACGAGCAGTACTTC.

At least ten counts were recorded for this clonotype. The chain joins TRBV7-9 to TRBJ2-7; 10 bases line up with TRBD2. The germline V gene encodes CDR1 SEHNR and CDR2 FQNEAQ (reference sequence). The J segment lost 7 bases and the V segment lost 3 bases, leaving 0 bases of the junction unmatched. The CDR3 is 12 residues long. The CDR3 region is CASSLGLAEQYF. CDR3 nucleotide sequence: TGTGCCAGCAGCTTGGGACTAGCGGAGCAGTACTTC. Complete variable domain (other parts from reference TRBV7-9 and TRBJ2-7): DTGVSQNPRHKITKRGQNVTFRCDPISEHNRLYWYRQTLGQGPEFLTYFQNEAQLEKSRLLSDRFSAERPKGSFSTLEIQRTEQGDSAMYLCASSLGLAEQYFGPGTRLTVT.

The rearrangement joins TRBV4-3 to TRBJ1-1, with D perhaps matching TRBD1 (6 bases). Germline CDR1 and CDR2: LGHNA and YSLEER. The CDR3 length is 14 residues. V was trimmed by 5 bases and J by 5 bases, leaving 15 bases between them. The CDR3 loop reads CASSGIQGGTEAFF. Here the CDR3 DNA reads TGCGCCAGCAGCGGAATACAGGGTGGAACTGAAGCTTTCTTT.

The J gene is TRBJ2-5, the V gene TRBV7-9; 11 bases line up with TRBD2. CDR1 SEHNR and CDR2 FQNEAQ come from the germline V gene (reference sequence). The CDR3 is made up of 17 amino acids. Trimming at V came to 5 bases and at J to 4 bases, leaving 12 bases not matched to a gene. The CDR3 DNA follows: TGTGCCAGCAGCACGGGACTAGCGGTCGTGGTTGGAGAGACCCAGTACTTC. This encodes CASSTGLAVVVGETQYF.

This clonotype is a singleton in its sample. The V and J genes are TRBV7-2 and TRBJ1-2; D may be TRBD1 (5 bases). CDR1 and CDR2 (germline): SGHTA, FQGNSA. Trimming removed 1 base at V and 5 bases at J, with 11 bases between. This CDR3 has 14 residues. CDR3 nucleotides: TGTGCCAGCAGCTTAGTCCAGGAGGGGTATGGCTACACCTTC. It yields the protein CASSLVQEGYGYTF.

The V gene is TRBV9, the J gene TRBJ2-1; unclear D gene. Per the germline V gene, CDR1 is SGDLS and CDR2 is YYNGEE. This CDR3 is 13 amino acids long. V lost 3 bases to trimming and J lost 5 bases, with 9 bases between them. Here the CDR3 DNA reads TGTGCCAGCAGCGGAGTACCCAACAATGAGCAGTTCTTC. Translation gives CASSGVPNNEQFF.

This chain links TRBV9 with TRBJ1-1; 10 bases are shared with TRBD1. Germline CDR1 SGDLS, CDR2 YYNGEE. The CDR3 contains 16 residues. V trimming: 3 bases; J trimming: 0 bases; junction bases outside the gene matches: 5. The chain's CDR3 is CASSDGTGEMNTEAFF. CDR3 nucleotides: TGTGCCAGCAGCGACGGGACAGGGGAGATGAACACTGAAGCTTTCTTT.